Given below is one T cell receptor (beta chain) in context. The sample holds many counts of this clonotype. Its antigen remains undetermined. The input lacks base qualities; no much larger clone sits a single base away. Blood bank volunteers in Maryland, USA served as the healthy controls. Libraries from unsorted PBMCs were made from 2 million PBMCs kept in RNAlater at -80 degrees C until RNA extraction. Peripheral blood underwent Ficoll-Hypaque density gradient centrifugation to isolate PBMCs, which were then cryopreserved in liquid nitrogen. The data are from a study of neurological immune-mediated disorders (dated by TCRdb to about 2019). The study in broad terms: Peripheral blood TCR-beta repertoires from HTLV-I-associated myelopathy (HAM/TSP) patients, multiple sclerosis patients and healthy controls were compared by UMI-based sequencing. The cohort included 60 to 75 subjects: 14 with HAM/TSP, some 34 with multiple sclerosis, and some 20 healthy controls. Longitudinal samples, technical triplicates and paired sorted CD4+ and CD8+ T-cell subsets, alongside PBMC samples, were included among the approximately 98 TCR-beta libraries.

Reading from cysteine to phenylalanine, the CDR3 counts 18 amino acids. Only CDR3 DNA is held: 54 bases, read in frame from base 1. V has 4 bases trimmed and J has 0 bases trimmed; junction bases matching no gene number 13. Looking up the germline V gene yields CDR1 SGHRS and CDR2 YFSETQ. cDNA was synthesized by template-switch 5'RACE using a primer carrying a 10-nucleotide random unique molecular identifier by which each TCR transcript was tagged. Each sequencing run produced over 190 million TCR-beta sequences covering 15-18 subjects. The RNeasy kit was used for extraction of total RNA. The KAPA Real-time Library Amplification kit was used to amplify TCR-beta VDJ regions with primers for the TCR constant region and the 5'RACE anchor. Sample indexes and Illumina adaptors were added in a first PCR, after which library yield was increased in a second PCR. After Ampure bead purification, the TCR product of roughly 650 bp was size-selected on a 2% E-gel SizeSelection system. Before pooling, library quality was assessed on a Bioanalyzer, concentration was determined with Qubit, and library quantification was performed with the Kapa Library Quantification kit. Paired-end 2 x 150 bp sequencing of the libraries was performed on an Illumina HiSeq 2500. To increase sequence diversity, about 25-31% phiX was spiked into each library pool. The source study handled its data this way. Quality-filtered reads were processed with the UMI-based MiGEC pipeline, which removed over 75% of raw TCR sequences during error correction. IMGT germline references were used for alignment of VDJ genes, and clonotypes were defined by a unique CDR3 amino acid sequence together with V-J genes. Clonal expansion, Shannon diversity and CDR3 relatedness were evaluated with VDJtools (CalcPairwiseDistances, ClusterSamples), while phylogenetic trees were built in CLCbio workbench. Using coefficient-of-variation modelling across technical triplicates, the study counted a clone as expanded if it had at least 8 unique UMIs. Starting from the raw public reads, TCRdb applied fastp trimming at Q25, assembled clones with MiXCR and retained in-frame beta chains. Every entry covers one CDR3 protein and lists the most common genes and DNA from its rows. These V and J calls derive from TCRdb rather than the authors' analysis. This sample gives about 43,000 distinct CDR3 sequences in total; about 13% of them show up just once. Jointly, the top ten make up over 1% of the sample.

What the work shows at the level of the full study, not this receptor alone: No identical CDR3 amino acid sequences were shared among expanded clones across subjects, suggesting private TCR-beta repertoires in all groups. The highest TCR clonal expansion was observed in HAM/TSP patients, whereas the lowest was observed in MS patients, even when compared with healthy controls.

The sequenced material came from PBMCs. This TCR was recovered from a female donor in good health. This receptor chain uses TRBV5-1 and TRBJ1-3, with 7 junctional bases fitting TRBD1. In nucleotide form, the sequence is TGCGCCAGCAGCCCCCGACAGGGAGCCGCGCTCTCTGGAAACACCATATATTTT. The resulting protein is CASSPRQGAALSGNTIYF.